These 19 T cell receptor beta chains share one sample of origin, sequenced in a study of cytomegalovirus exposure and HLA in healthy donors. Generated by immunoSEQ multiplex PCR, the TCRdb table keeps only in-frame clones and is missing some. Of under 250,000 clones in the sample, over 75% were seen once. Sequenced sample: PBMCs. These receptors all stem from a man aged 18 to 30 in good health and CMV-seropositive.

This clone was picked up a small number of times. The chain links TRBV5-4 to TRBJ1-1; TRBD1 is a possible D gene (5 bases). The V gene's germline CDR1 is SGHNT and CDR2 YYREEE (reference sequence). The CDR3 extends over 13 amino acids. V lost 4 bases and J lost 1, with 8 bases in between. In nucleotides, the CDR3 is TGTGCCAGCAGCGGGGGGGGGAACACTGAAGCTTTCTTT. Amino acid sequence: CASSGGGNTEAFF.

The chain joins TRBV6-5 to TRBJ2-7, with D perhaps matching TRBD1 (6 bases). In germline, CDR1 is MNHEY, CDR2 SVGAGI. V dropped 2 bases and J dropped 2 bases, with 10 bases sitting between them. This CDR3 has 14 amino acids. CDR3 loop: CASSYIDRTYEQYF. CDR3 bases: TGTGCCAGCAGTTACATCGACAGGACCTACGAGCAGTACTTC.

The chain is built from TRBV27 and TRBJ1-1; no reliable D call. CDR1 and CDR2 from the germline V gene are MNHEY and SMNVEV (reference sequence). Trimming stripped 2 bases from V and 5 bases from J, with 9 bases between. The CDR3 length is 13 residues. The CDR3 loop is CASSLVGGTEAFF. In nucleotides, the CDR3 is TGTGCCAGCAGTTTAGTGGGTGGGACTGAAGCTTTCTTT.

The chain recombines TRBV4-3 with TRBJ2-1, with 9 nucleotides matching TRBD1. CDR3 length: 15 amino acids. The J segment lost 3 bases and the V segment lost 1 base, leaving 1 base of the junction unmatched. Germline CDR1 LGHNA, CDR2 YSLEER. CDR3 loop: CASSQGDRDYNEQFF. The DNA of the CDR3 is TGCGCCAGCAGCCAAGGGGACAGGGACTACAATGAGCAGTTCTTC.

The rearrangement links TRBV29-1 to TRBJ2-7; 7 bases are shared with TRBD1. CDR1 is SQVTM and CDR2 is ANQGSEA in the germline V gene. Losses at the gene ends were 6 bases for V and 1 base for J; bases not matched to a gene: 6. This CDR3 region has 13 residues. The CDR3 DNA reads TGCAGCGTCTCCATGACAGGGTCCTACGAGCAGTACTTC. Protein sequence: CSVSMTGSYEQYF.

This chain connects TRBV6-5 to TRBJ1-1; D gene ambiguous. The CDR3 has 15 residues. Germline V gives CDR1 MNHEY, CDR2 SVGAGI. Trimming cost V 0 bases and J 0 bases, with 8 bases left between them. Here the CDR3 DNA reads TGTGCCAGCAGTTACTCAGGAGAGATGAACACTGAAGCTTTCTTT. This gives the protein CASSYSGEMNTEAFF.

The chain joins TRBV6-1 to TRBJ1-2; D is unresolved. Germline V gene data show CDR1 as MNHNS and CDR2 as SASEGT. The ends were cut back, 2 bases at V and 3 bases at J, with 4 bases in the middle. The CDR3 is made up of 12 amino acids. Written as DNA, the CDR3 is TGTGCCAGCAGTGAAATGTACTATGGCTACACCTTC. It codes for CASSEMYYGYTF.

CDR3 in amino acids: CASSFREGGRDRETQYF. The CDR3 DNA reads TGTGCCAGCAGTTTCCGGGAGGGGGGCAGAGACAGGGAGACCCAGTACTTC. The chain has TRBV6-4 and TRBJ2-5; 8 nucleotides agree with TRBD2. V trimming: 5 bases; J trimming: 5 bases; junction bases outside the gene matches: 16. This CDR3 comprises 17 residues. Germline V lookup: CDR1 MRHNA, CDR2 SNTAGT.

The chain joins TRBV18 to TRBJ2-7, with 8 bases lining up with TRBD1. CDR1 is KGHSH and CDR2 is LQKENI in the germline V gene. The V segment lost 3 bases and the J segment 4 bases; nucleotides outside the gene matches: 5. This CDR3 comprises 14 residues. CDR3 sequence reads: CASSPTGDRYEQYF. The CDR3 nucleotides are TGTGCCAGCTCACCGACAGGGGATCGATACGAGCAGTACTTC.

This chain links TRBV9 with TRBJ2-3; D uncertain. CDR3 size: 15 residues. Looked up from germline, CDR1 is SGDLS and CDR2 is YYNGEE. V dropped 0 bases and J dropped 0 bases, with 8 bases sitting between them. CDR3: CASSVGVSSTDTQYF. In nucleotides, the CDR3 is TGTGCCAGCAGCGTAGGTGTCTCTAGCACAGATACGCAGTATTTT.

This clone was counted a single time. The V call is TRBV19, the J call TRBJ2-5; a weak D match, TRBD1 (5 bases). Germline assignment: CDR1 LNHDA and CDR2 SQIVND (reference sequence). V was cut by 4 bases and J by 2 bases, with 11 bases left in between. CDR3 length: 14 residues. The CDR3 loop reads CASSKHRNQETQYF. CDR3 nucleotides: TGTGCCAGTAGTAAACACAGGAATCAAGAGACCCAGTACTTC.

This clone was picked up one time. The chain combines TRBV9 with TRBJ2-5; D uncertain. In germline, CDR1 is SGDLS, CDR2 YYNGEE. The CDR3 is 15 amino acids. Trimming cost V 2 bases and J 3 bases, with 14 bases left between them. The CDR3 spells CASSVGAQLEETQYF. The CDR3 DNA follows: TGTGCCAGCAGCGTCGGCGCTCAACTTGAAGAGACCCAGTACTTC.

The chain employs TRBV5-6 and TRBJ2-7; D ambiguous. This CDR3 spans 14 amino acids. Germline loops: CDR1 SGHDT, CDR2 YYEEEE. The V gene lost 0 bases and the J gene lost 3 bases, with 10 bases spanning the gap. The CDR3 DNA reads as TGTGCCAGCAGCTTGGTCCAGGTAGTCTACGAGCAGTACTTC. Its protein is CASSLVQVVYEQYF.

The rearrangement uses TRBV30 and TRBJ2-7; 12 positions match TRBD2. Germline lookup yields CDR1 GTSNPN and CDR2 SVGIG (reference sequence). Trimming cost V 4 bases and J 1 base; bases outside gene matches: 2. The CDR3 totals 14 residues. CDR3 in amino acids: CAWTSGRGSYEQYF. CDR3 nucleotides: TGTGCCTGGACTAGCGGGAGGGGATCCTACGAGCAGTACTTC. Complete variable domain (other parts from reference TRBV30 and TRBJ2-7): SQTIHQWPATLVQPVGSPLSLECTVEGTSNPNLYWYRQAAGRGLQLLFYSVGIGQISSEVPQNLSASRPQDRQFILSSKKLLLSDSGFYLCAWTSGRGSYEQYFGPGTRLTVT.

This chain connects TRBV15 to TRBJ1-4; D is unclear. The V end lost 0 bases, the J end lost 7 bases, and 9 bases lay between the germline ends. Germline lookup yields CDR1 LNHNV and CDR2 YYDKDF (reference sequence). CDR3 length equals 14 residues. CDR3 sequence reads: CATSRDRNLEKLFF. The CDR3 coding sequence is TGTGCCACCAGCAGAGATCGCAACCTTGAAAAACTGTTTTTT.

The genes are TRBV7-2 and TRBJ2-3; TRBD2 agrees at 11 bases. The CDR3 consists of 17 residues. Germline lookup yields CDR1 SGHTA and CDR2 FQGNSA. The J segment lost 2 bases and the V segment lost 5 bases, leaving 9 bases of the junction unmatched. CDR3 sequence reads: CASSLRTSGLITDTQYF. CDR3 DNA: TGTGCCAGCAGCCTTAGGACTAGCGGGCTAATCACAGATACGCAGTATTTT. Full variable domain (outside the CDR3, taken from reference TRBV7-2 and TRBJ2-3): GAGVSQSPSNKVTEKGKDVELRCDPISGHTALYWYRQSLGQGLEFLIYFQGNSAPDKSGLPSDRFSAERTGGSVSTLTIQRTQQEDSAVYLCASSLRTSGLITDTQYFGPGTRLTVL.

This chain connects TRBV9 to TRBJ1-5; 7 bases align to TRBD1. This CDR3 is built from 24 residues. Germline lookup yields CDR1 SGDLS and CDR2 YYNGEE. The ends lost 2 bases at V and 7 bases at J; junction bases unmatched: 36. CDR3 protein: CASSVQPRLNPHERKGAVEQPQHF. CDR3 sequence (DNA): TGTGCCAGCAGCGTTCAGCCCCGACTGAATCCCCACGAGAGGAAGGGGGCGGTAGAACAGCCCCAGCATTTT.

The chain is built from TRBV5-4 and TRBJ2-7; 14 bases line up with TRBD2. The V and J ends lost 3 bases and 1 base, in that order; junction bases with no gene match: 6. The CDR3 sequence is 17 residues long. CDR1 SGHNT and CDR2 YYREEE come from the germline V gene (reference sequence). CDR3 nucleotide sequence: TGTGCCAGCAGCTACGGACTAGCGGGAGGACGGTCCTACGAGCAGTACTTC. Translating gives CASSYGLAGGRSYEQYF.

The V call is TRBV5-4, the J call TRBJ2-5; D is unresolved. Germline CDR1 and CDR2: SGHNT and YYREEE (reference sequence). Trimming took 4 bases from V and 0 from J, leaving 16 bases between them. The CDR3 covers 16 residues. Here the CDR3 reads CASSPGSLADQETQYF. CDR3 in DNA: TGTGCCAGCAGCCCCGGGTCGCTGGCGGACCAAGAGACCCAGTACTTC.